This TCR beta chain was recorded in a study of PD-1 blockade in classical Hodgkin lymphoma. In the study overall: The nivolumab dose that patients received was 3 mg/kg, given intravenously every 2 weeks. Whole-study results and caveats: Whoever responded completely had baseline diversity much like that seen in newly diagnosed patients. Relapsed/refractory patients reportedly had the lowest baseline TCR diversity, below newly diagnosed patients, who were below healthy donors.

Of note for this clone: As yet, its antigen is unknown.

TCRdb's table, derived via immunoSEQ multiplex PCR, lists solely in-frame clones and lacks some. The sample holds 90,000 to 100,000 clones; roughly 78% are singletons and the top ten take about 9.4%. Time point reported: cycle 4 day 1 (C4D1), after 6 weeks of nivolumab. Every patient was affected by relapse after autologous stem cell transplantation, while exposure to brentuximab vedotin was not uniform. Best response was recorded as complete response, partial response or progressive disease. V was trimmed by 0 bases and J by 12 bases, leaving 9 bases between them. Germline lookup yields CDR1 SNHLY and CDR2 FYNNEI. The CDR3 contains 12 residues.

Material: peripheral blood mononuclear cells (PBMCs), obtained before the fourth cycle of nivolumab. This chain connects TRBV2 to TRBJ1-5; D unclear. This sequence originates from a human donor with classical Hodgkin lymphoma. CDR3 protein: CASSEAHNLQHF. CDR3 DNA sequence: TGTGCCAGCAGTGAAGCGCACAACCTCCAGCATTTT.